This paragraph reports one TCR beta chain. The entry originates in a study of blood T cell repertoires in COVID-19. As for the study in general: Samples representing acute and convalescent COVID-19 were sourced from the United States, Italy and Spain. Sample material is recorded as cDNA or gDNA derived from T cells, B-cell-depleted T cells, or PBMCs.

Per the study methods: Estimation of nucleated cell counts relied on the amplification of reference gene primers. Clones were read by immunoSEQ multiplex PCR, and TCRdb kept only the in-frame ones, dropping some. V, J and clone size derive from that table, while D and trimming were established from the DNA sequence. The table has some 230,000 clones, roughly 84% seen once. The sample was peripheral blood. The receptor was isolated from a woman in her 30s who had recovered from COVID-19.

The CDR3 spells CASRTSGGFGYTF. CDR3 DNA: TGCGCCAGCAGGACTTCAGGGGGCTTTGGCTACACCTTC. The chain uses TRBV10-2 and TRBJ1-2; 8 bases map to TRBD1. In germline, CDR1 is WSHSY, CDR2 SAAADI. The CDR3 consists of 13 residues. Trimming removed 6 bases from V and 7 bases from J; junction bases left unmatched: 7.